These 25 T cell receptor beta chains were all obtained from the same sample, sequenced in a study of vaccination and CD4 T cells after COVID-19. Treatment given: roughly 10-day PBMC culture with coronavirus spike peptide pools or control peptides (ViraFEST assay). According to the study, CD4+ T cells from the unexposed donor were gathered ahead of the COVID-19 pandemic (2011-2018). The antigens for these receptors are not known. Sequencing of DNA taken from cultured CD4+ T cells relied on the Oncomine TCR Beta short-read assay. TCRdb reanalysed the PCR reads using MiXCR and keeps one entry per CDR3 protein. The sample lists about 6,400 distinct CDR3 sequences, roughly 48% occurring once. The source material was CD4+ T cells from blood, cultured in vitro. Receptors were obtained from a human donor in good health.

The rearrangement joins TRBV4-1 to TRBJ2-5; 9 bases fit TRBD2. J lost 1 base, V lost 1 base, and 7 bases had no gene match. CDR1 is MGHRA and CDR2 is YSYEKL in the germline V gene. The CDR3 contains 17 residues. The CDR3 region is CASSQGPSGALQETQYF. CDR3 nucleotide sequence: TGCGCCAGCAGCCAAGGGCCTAGCGGGGCTCTCCAAGAGACCCAGTACTTC.

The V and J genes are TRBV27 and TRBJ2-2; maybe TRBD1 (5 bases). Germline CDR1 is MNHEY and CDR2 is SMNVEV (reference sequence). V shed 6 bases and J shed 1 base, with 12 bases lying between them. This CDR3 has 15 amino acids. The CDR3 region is CASRNTGLNTGELFF. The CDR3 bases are TGTGCCAGCAGAAACACAGGTTTGAACACCGGGGAGCTGTTTTTT.

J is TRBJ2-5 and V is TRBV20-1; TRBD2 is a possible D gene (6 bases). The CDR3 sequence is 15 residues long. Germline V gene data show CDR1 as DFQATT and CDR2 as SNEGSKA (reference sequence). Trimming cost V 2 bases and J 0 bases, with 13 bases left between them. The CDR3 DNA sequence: TGCAGTGCTAGATCGGGGGAGGTGTACCAAGAGACCCAGTACTTC. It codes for CSARSGEVYQETQYF.

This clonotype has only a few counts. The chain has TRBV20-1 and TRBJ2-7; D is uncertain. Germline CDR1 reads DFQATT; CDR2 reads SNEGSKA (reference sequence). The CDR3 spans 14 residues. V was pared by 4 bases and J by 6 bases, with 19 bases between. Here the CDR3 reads CSAKPNPLFPEQYF. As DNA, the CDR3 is TGCAGTGCTAAACCCAATCCCCTATTTCCCGAGCAGTACTTC.

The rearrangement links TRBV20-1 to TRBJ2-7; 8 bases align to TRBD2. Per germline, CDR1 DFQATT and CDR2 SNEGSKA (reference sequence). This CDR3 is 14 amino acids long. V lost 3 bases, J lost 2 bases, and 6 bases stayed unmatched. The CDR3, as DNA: TGCAGTGCTAGTCAATCGGGAGGGGCCTACGAGCAGTACTTC. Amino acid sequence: CSASQSGGAYEQYF.

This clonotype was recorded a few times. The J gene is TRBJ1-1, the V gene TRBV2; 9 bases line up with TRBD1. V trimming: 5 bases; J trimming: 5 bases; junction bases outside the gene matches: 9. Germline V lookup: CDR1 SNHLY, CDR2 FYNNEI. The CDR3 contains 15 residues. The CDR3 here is CASSPTGQGFTEAFF. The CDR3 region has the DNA TGTGCCAGCAGTCCAACGGGACAGGGTTTTACTGAAGCTTTCTTT.

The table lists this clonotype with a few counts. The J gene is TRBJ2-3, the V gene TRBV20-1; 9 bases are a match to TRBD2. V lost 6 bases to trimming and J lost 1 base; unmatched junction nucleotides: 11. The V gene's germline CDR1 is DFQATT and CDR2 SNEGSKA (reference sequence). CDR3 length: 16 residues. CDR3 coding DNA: TGCAGTGCCAGGTCGCGGGGGGGCCGAGGCACAGATACGCAGTATTTT. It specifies CSARSRGGRGTDTQYF.

In nucleotides, the CDR3 is TGCGCCAGCACTCTTAACAGGGAAAATACGCAGTATTTT. This gives the protein CASTLNRENTQYF. This chain joins TRBV10-2 and TRBJ2-3; possible D gene TRBD1, 6 bases. This CDR3 comprises 13 residues. Germline V CDR1 and CDR2: WSHSY, SAAADI. With 7 bases removed from V and 7 bases from J, the gap between germline ends came to 15 bases.

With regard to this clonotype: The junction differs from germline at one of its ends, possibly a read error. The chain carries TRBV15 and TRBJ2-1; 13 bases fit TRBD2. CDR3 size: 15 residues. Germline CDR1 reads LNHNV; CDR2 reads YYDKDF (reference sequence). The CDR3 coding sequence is TGTGTCACCAGCTTCGGGGGACTAGCGGGGAATGAGCAGTTCTTC. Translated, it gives CVTSFGGLAGNEQFF. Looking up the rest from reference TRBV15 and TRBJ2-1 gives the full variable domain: DAMVIQNPRYQVTQFGKPVTLSCSQTLNHNVMYWYQQKSSQAPKLLFHYYDKDFNNEADTPDNFQSRRPNTSFCFLDIRSPGLGDTAMYLCVTSFGGLAGNEQFFGPGTRLTVL.

CDR3 coding DNA: TGTGCCAGCAGTCCCTATCGAACGGGTGGTTCCTATAATTCACCCCTCCACTTT. Translating it yields CASSPYRTGGSYNSPLHF. This chain connects TRBV7-8 to TRBJ1-6; D is undetermined. The V and J ends lost 6 bases and 1 base respectively, with 19 bases between them. The V gene's germline CDR1 is SGHVS and CDR2 FQNEAQ. The CDR3 totals 18 residues.

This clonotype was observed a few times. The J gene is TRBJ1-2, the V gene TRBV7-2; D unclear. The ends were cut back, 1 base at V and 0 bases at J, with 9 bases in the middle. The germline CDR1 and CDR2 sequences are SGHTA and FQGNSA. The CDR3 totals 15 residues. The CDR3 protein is CASSLVPQANYGYTF. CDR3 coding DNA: TGTGCCAGCAGCTTAGTTCCCCAGGCTAACTATGGCTACACCTTC.

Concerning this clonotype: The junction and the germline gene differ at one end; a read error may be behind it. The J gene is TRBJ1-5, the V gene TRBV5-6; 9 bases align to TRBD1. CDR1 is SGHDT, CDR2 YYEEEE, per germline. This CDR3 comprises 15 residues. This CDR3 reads CASSLRQGGNQPQHF. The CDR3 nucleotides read TGTGCCAGCAGCTTGCGACAGGGGGGCAACCAGCCCCAGCATTTT.

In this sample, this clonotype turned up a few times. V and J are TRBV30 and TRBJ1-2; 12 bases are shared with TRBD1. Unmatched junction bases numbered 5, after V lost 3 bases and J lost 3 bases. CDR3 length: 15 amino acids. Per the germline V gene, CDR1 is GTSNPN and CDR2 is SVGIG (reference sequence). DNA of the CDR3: TGTGCCTGGAGGGGACAGGGGGCCCAGGACTATGGCTACACCTTC. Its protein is CAWRGQGAQDYGYTF.

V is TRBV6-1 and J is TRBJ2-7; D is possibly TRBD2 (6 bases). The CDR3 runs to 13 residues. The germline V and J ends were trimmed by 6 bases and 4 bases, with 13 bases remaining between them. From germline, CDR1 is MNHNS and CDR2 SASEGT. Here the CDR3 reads CASSRLENYEQYF. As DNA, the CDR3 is TGTGCCAGCAGCCGACTAGAAAATTACGAGCAGTACTTC.

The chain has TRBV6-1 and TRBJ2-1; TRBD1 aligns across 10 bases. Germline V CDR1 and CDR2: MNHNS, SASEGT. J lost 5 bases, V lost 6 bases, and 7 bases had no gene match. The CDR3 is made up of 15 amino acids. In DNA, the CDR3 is TGTGCCAGCAGCCGTAGGGGACAGGGGAACAATGAGCAGTTCTTC. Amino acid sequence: CASSRRGQGNNEQFF.

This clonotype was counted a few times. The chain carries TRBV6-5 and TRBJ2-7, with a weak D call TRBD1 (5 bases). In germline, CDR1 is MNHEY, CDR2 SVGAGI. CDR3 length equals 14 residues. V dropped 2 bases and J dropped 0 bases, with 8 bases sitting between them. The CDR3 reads CASSYARASYEQYF. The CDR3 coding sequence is TGTGCCAGCAGTTACGCCAGGGCCTCCTACGAGCAGTACTTC.

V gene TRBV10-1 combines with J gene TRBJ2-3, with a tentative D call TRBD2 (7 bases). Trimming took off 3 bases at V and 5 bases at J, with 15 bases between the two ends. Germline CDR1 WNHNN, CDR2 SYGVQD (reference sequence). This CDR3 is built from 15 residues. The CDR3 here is CASSEGGGPIDTQYF. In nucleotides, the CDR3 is TGCGCCAGCAGTGAAGGGGGGGGGCCGATAGATACGCAGTATTTT.

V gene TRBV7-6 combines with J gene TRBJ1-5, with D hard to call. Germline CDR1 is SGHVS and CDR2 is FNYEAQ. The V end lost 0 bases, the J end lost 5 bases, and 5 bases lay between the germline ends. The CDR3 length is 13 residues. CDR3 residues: CASSLALDQPQHF. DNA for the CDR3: TGTGCCAGCAGCTTAGCGCTAGATCAGCCCCAGCATTTT.

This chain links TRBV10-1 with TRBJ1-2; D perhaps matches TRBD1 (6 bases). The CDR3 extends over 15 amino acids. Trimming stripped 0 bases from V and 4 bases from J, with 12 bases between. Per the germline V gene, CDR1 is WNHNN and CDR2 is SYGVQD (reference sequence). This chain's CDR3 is CASSESGTPAYGYTF. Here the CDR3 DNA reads TGCGCCAGCAGTGAGTCCGGGACACCAGCCTATGGCTACACCTTC.

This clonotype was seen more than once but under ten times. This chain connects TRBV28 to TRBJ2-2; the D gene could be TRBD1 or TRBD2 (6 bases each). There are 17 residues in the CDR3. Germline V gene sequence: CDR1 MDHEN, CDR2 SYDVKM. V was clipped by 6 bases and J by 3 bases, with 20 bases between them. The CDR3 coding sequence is TGTGCCAGCAGCCCGCCCCGGGCGGGGACACACACCGGGGAGCTGTTTTTT. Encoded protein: CASSPPRAGTHTGELFF. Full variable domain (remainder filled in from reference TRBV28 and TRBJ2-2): DVKVTQSSRYLVKRTGEKVFLECVQDMDHENMFWYRQDPGLGLRLIYFSYDVKMKEKGDIPEGYSVSREKKERFSLILESASTNQTSMYLCASSPPRAGTHTGELFFGEGSRLTVL.

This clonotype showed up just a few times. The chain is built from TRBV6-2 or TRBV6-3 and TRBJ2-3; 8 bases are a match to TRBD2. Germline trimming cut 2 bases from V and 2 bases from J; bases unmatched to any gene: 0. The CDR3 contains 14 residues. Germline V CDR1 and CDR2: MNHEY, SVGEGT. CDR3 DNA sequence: TGTGCCAGCAGTTACGGACTAGCCACAGATACGCAGTATTTT. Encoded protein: CASSYGLATDTQYF.

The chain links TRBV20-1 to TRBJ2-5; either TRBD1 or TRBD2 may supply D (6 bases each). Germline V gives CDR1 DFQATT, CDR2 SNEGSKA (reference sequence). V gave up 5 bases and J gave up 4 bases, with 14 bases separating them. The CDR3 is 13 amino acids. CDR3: CSASEGGLETQYF. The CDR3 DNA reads TGCAGTGCTTCTGAGGGGGGATTAGAGACCCAGTACTTC.

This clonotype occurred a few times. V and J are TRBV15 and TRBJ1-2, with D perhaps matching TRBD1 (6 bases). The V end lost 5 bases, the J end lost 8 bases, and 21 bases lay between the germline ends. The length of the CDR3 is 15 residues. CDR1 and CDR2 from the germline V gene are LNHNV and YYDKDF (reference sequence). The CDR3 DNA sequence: TGTGCCACCAGCCAATTGATAGGCCGGGGGCAAGGCTACACCTTC. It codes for CATSQLIGRGQGYTF.

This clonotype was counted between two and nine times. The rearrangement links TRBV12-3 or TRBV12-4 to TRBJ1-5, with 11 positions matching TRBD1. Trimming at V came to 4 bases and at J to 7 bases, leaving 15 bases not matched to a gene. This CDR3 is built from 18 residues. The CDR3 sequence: CASSSPFSDRGPRQPQHF. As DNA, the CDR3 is TGTGCCAGCAGTTCCCCATTCTCGGACAGGGGGCCCCGACAGCCCCAGCATTTT.

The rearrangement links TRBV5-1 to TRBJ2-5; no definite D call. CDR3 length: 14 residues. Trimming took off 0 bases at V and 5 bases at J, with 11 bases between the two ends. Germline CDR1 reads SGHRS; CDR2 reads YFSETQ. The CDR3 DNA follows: TGCGCCAGCAGCTTGGGGTCGGTGTGGGAGACCCAGTACTTC. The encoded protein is CASSLGSVWETQYF.